One and the same sample provided the 13 T cell receptor beta chains below, sequenced in a study of identical twins. TCRdb reprocessed the 5' RACE reads with MiXCR, giving one entry per CDR3 protein. The repertoire includes roughly 710,000 distinct CDR3 sequences, roughly 6% of them detected once, and 1.5% to 2% sits in the top ten. The sample was naive T cells sorted from blood. These receptors were collected from a man aged 18 to 30 in good health.

The sample holds a few counts of this clonotype. This rearrangement joins TRBV12-3 or TRBV12-4 to TRBJ2-3, with TRBD1 as a possible D gene (5 bases). CDR3 length equals 12 residues. Trimming took 7 bases from V and 5 from J, leaving 10 bases between them. The CDR3 region is CASTVRVDTQYF. The DNA of the CDR3 is TGTGCCAGCACAGTCAGGGTAGATACGCAGTATTTT.

This clonotype came up many times. This rearrangement joins TRBV5-5 to TRBJ1-2, with D tentatively TRBD1 (6 bases). This CDR3 spans 14 amino acids. Germline CDR1 and CDR2: SGHKS and YYEKEE (reference sequence). V lost 0 bases, J lost 5 bases, and 11 bases lay in between. Here the CDR3 reads CASSLGDRSYGYTF. The CDR3 DNA follows: TGTGCCAGCAGCTTGGGAGACAGGTCATATGGCTACACCTTC.

This clonotype was seen only a few times. This chain connects TRBV27 to TRBJ2-5, with TRBD1 matching 8 bases. After removal of 2 bases from V and 5 bases from J, the junction contained 7 bases not matched to a gene. The CDR3 totals 15 residues. Per germline, CDR1 MNHEY and CDR2 SMNVEV (reference sequence). The CDR3 loop is CASSLTRQGLETQYF. CDR3 nucleotides: TGTGCCAGCAGTTTAACCCGACAGGGGCTTGAGACCCAGTACTTC.

The table lists this clonotype with many counts. One end of the junction fails to match germline, which may point to a read error. The chain couples TRBV7-8 to TRBJ2-3; D not certain. Germline lookup yields CDR1 SGHVS and CDR2 FQNEAQ. This CDR3 region has 14 residues. The CDR3 sequence: CASSLGLSTDTQYF. For the CDR3, the DNA is TGTGCCAGCAGTTTAGGTTTGAGCACAGATACGCAGTATTTT.

As to this clonotype: In this CDR3 the conserved last residue, phenylalanine or tryptophan, is missing, so a read error is likely. The chain uses TRBV6-1 and TRBJ2-3, with a possible D match to TRBD2 (7 bases). This CDR3 comprises 16 residues. Germline V CDR1 and CDR2: MNHNS, SASEGT. V lost 6 bases, J lost 6 bases, and 22 bases lay in between. The CDR3 nucleotides read TGTGCCAGCAGAACCAAGAGGGGGGGGGCCACGGATACGCAGTATTGT. Amino acids: CASRTKRGGATDTQYC.

This clonotype was detected ten times or more. The gene calls are TRBV25-1 and TRBJ1-4; a weak D match, TRBD1 (6 bases). CDR3 size: 15 residues. Germline V gives CDR1 MGHDK, CDR2 SYGVNS. V was clipped by 0 bases and J by 8 bases, with 13 bases between them. The CDR3 DNA reads TGTGCCAGCAGTGAATATCCGGGGGCACGAGAAAAACTGTTTTTT. Its protein product is CASSEYPGAREKLFF. The full variable domain, in which reference TRBV25-1 and TRBJ1-4 provide the parts outside the CDR3, is EADIYQTPRYLVIGTGKKITLECSQTMGHDKMYWYQQDPGMELHLIHYSYGVNSTEKGDLSSESTVSRIRTEHFPLTLESARPSHTSQYLCASSEYPGAREKLFFGSGTQLSVL.

J is TRBJ2-1 and V is TRBV6-5; 14 bases agree with TRBD2. The germline V gene has CDR1 MNHEY and CDR2 SVGAGI. Trimming took 4 bases from V and 10 from J; bases not matched to a gene: 9. The CDR3 spans 16 residues. This CDR3 is CASSFPGTSGRWEQFF. The DNA of the CDR3 is TGTGCCAGCAGTTTTCCCGGGACTAGCGGGAGATGGGAGCAGTTCTTC.

The V and J genes are TRBV2 and TRBJ2-7; D unresolved. CDR3 length: 15 amino acids. Per the germline V gene, CDR1 is SNHLY and CDR2 is FYNNEI. V was clipped by 2 bases and J by 6 bases, with 17 bases between them. The CDR3 DNA follows: TGTGCCAGCAGTGAATGGGCTGGCATGTGGGGCGAGCAGTACGTC. It yields the protein CASSEWAGMWGEQYV.

The J gene is TRBJ2-2, the V gene TRBV19; no definite D call. Between the trimmed V and J ends, which lost 2 bases and 8 bases, there was a span of 9 bases. The CDR3 is 13 amino acids. The germline V gene has CDR1 LNHDA and CDR2 SQIVND (reference sequence). The CDR3: CASSISRSGELFF. The CDR3 DNA reads TGTGCCAGTAGTATAAGTCGGTCGGGGGAGCTGTTTTTT.

This clonotype was seen a handful of times. The V gene is TRBV3-1, the J gene TRBJ2-7; D unclear. Trimming left V 1 base short and J 12 bases short, with 10 bases between. The CDR3 has 11 residues. From germline, CDR1 is LGHDT and CDR2 YNNKEL (reference sequence). Here the CDR3 DNA reads TGTGCCAGCAGCCAAGGAACACGACGGTACTTC. It codes for CASSQGTRRYF.

This clonotype was seen more than once but under ten times. The chain uses TRBV24-1 and TRBJ1-5; no clear D. The CDR3 runs 14 residues. The germline gives CDR1 KGHDR, CDR2 SFDVKD. Between the trimmed V and J ends, which lost 4 bases and 0 bases, there was a span of 6 bases. The CDR3 DNA reads TGTGCCACCAGTGAACTTTATAGCAATCAGCCCCAGCATTTT. Translating it yields CATSELYSNQPQHF.

J is TRBJ2-7 and V is TRBV30; TRBD1 is a possible D gene (5 bases). Trimming stripped 8 bases from V and 3 bases from J, with 14 bases between. Germline V gene lookup returns CDR1 GTSNPN and CDR2 SVGIG (reference sequence). The CDR3 spans 12 residues. DNA for the CDR3: TGTGCCCGAAGCGACAGTGTCTACGAGCAGTACTTC. It specifies CARSDSVYEQYF.

The chain is built from TRBV10-3 and TRBJ2-1, with D possibly being TRBD2 (7 bases). V lost 0 bases to trimming and J lost 9 bases, with 15 bases between them. Germline loops: CDR1 ENHRY, CDR2 SYGVKD. This CDR3 contains 15 residues. In nucleotides, the CDR3 is TGTGCCATCAGTGAGTCGAGGGGGTGGGGGGGTGAGCAGTTCTTC. It codes for CAISESRGWGGEQFF.